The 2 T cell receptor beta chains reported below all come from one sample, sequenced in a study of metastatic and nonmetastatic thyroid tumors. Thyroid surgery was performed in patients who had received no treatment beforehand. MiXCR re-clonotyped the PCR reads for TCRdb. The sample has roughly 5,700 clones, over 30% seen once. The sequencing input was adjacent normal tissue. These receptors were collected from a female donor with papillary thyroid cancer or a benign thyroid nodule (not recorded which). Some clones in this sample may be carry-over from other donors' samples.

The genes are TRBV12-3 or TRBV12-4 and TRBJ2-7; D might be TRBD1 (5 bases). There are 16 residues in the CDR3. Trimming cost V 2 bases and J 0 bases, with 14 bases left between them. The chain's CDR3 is CASSLFRGRSSYEQYF. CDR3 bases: TGTGCCAGCAGTTTATTTAGGGGCAGGAGCTCCTACGAGCAGTACTTC.

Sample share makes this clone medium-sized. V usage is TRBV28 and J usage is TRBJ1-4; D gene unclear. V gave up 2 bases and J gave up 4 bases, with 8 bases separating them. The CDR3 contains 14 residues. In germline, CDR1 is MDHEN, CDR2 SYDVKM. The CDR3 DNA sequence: TGTGCCAGCAGTTTAAGTCAACATAATGAAAAACTGTTTTTT. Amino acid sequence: CASSLSQHNEKLFF.